This T cell receptor beta chain was sequenced for a study of regulatory T cells in long-lasting Graves disease (dated by TCRdb to the early 2020s). For context, the study as a whole: In the newly diagnosed Graves' disease group, patients had been taking antithyroid drugs for less than 3 months. Patients with persistent Graves' disease were compared with patients with newly diagnosed Graves' disease using TCR sequencing and RNA sequencing of peripheral blood. The study was conducted in China and was registered as a clinical trial. A total of some 35 samples underwent TCR sequencing, from about 13 patients with persistent Graves' disease and approximately 20 patients with newly diagnosed Graves' disease.

The time point label on this specimen signifies: newly diagnosed GD, antithyroid drugs for less than 3 months. RNA was extracted from PBMCs in TRIzol for both TCR sequencing and RNA sequencing. The diagnosis of Graves' disease followed American Thyroid Association guidelines. Recruitment of patients was carried out at an endocrinology department in Xi'an, China. From each patient, around 9 milliliters of peripheral blood was collected into an EDTA anticoagulant tube. Ficoll Paque Plus density gradient separation was used to isolate PBMCs, and no further T cell sorting was done. An Agilent 2100 Bioanalyzer and agarose gel were used to assess RNA quality, and a NanoDrop 2000 was used to measure RNA concentration. Libraries were constructed by multiplex PCR. The instrument given in TCRdb is Illumina HiSeq 4000. To build TCR beta libraries, CDR3 regions were amplified by Arm-PCR using iRepertoire HTBI primers. PCR products were gel purified before sequencing. The published analysis was carried out like this. Across samples, around 62 TRBV and 13 to 15 TRBJ segments were identified and used for gene usage analysis of CDR3 amino acid clonotypes. COPE and FqMerger were used to merge the filtered high-quality paired reads into contigs. BLAST was used to align contigs to IMGT TRBV, TRBD and TRBJ reference genes, and CDR3 was defined according to IMGT. Clonotypes above 0.1% frequency were classified as highly expanded clones. Repertoire diversity was measured by Shannon entropy, and V-J evenness by the Gini coefficient. A clonotype was considered public if more than one individual shared it. In TCRdb, the public reads were trimmed at Q25 with fastp and aligned with MiXCR, with productive beta chains retained. Each record represents a unique CDR3 protein, reported with the most common genes and DNA among its rows. TCRdb, rather than the study authors, made the V and J calls. The sample table holds 550,000 to 700,000 distinct CDR3 sequences, of which roughly 15% were seen once. 12% of the sample comes from the top ten.

About this clonotype: Its antigen remains unidentified. This clone may be a read error of a much larger clone one base away.

Results and caveats for the whole study, not just this receptor: Preferential use of TRBV28, TRBJ1-2 and TRBJ2-5 was observed in persistent disease, whereas TRBV20-1 and TRBJ2-1 were favored in newly diagnosed disease. Only the TCR beta chain was sequenced and analyzed. Peripheral blood alone was examined, since thyroid tissue, which constituted the primary lesion, could not be accessed. The authors acknowledged the small sample size as a limitation that may reduce accuracy. Compared with newly diagnosed patients, persistent Graves' disease patients had lower TCR Shannon entropy and fewer highly expanded clones, which suggests clonal expansion. More public clonotypes were shared among persistent patients (more than 2,500) than among newly diagnosed patients (over 900).

The CDR3 holds 13 amino acids from the cysteine to the phenylalanine. The entry retains the CDR3 DNA only, 39 bases that are in frame from base 1. Trimming costs V 7 bases and J 3 bases, and their ends lie 11 bases apart. The germline V gene (reference sequence) gives CDR1 as LGHDT and CDR2 as YNNKEL. These data were likewise used in another study, on T cells in Graves' hyperthyroidism and ophthalmopathy. As the second study states: A patient counted as having stable Graves' hyperthyroidism if no progression to ophthalmopathy occurred over 18 months of follow-up. Hyperthyroidism patients were newly diagnosed, with disease duration under 2 months, and aged 18 to 65 years. Exclusion was applied to patients with uncontrolled infections, other autoimmune diseases, pregnancy or lactation. Diagnoses were established on the basis of clinical symptoms, serum thyroxine and TRAb, thyroid ultrasound, and orbital computed tomography. A first-round RT-PCR of the TCR CDR3 used the HTBI primer set with the Qiagen OneStep RT-PCR kit. Most expanded thyroid clonotypes (frequency above 0.001) were also detected in blood, a finding suggesting that blood repertoires may reflect thyroid immune responses. A 13 V-J signature model separated ophthalmopathy from stable hyperthyroidism, with around 90% sensitivity and 81.08% specificity in cross-validation and 80%/75% in testing. During validation, the model predicted progression to ophthalmopathy a median of about 6.3 months ahead of onset, with around 70% sensitivity and less than 85% specificity. To identify TCR V-J signatures that set the groups apart, the researchers used a discovery cohort of 100 patients, made up of 43 with Graves' ophthalmopathy and 57 with stable Graves' hyperthyroidism. An independent validation cohort of about 20 hyperthyroidism patients and 17 patients who later progressed to ophthalmopathy tested prospective prediction of ophthalmopathy. For training and testing, the 100 or so patients in the discovery cohort were randomly divided in a 7:3 ratio. In roughly six Graves' hyperthyroidism patients, the study also compared T-cell repertoires from thyroid tissue with T-cell repertoires from blood. After sampling, hyperthyroidism patients received methimazole starting at 30 mg daily, and ophthalmopathy patients received high-dose intravenous methylprednisolone. Libraries were constructed in a second round of multiplex PCR, after which size selection and purification were carried out. Sequencing of the libraries was done on an Illumina HiSeq2000 using paired-end 100 bp reads. SOAPnuke was used to process the raw data, throwing out any read that contained adapters or uncalled bases, had a mean Phred below 15, or lacked an exact constant-primer or identifier match. High-quality paired reads were merged using COPE v1.2.5, and each unique nucleotide sequence was defined as a clonotype. MiTCR v1.1 was used to align clonotypes to the IMGT TRBV, TRBD and TRBJ reference segments. The analysis was restricted to V-J combinations with a frequency above 0.0001, which together covered 98% to 99.2% of the repertoires. A TCS score was defined as the ratio of F50 (clonal expansion) to E x V (chaos), with BLOSUM62-based TCRdist applied between CDR3 peptides within each V-J. Welch's t-statistics and random forest reduced roughly 540 V-J features to about 12, which were used in a naive Bayes classifier (R e1071). Sample size was not statistically predetermined, and blinding of investigators to group allocation was not performed. The paper describes TCR Vbeta CDR3 sequencing of 130 to 150 peripheral blood samples, made up of 43 ophthalmopathy patients, roughly 72 hyperthyroidism patients and roughly 17 progressor patients.

This TCR was sampled from a man aged 18 to 35 with Graves disease. Donor details come from another sample of the same person, matched by shared clones. This chain joins TRBV3-1 to TRBJ2-3; no D gene call is confident. The input for sequencing was peripheral blood mononuclear cells (PBMCs), taken at new diagnosis, from a patient treated with antithyroid drugs. Read as DNA, the sequence is TGTGCCAGCACTCTGAGACCGACAGATACGCAGTATTTT. This is translated as CASTLRPTDTQYF.